The 27 T cell receptor beta chains listed next were all sequenced from one sample in a study of cytomegalovirus exposure and HLA in healthy donors. PCR was performed using 60 Vbeta and 13 Jbeta primers. The method was immunoSEQ multiplex PCR; TCRdb's version includes in-frame clones alone and lacks a portion of them. The profile shows approximately 110,000 clones, about 70% of them singletons. What was sequenced was PBMCs. Receptor source: an older woman in good health and CMV-seropositive.

V and J are TRBV9 and TRBJ2-1; 11 bases fit TRBD2. The CDR3 covers 18 residues. With V trimmed by 0 bases and J by 9 bases, 14 bases remained unmatched. CDR1 and CDR2 from the germline V gene are SGDLS and YYNGEE. The CDR3: CASSVEGSGRASFGEQFF. The CDR3 coding sequence is TGTGCCAGCAGCGTAGAGGGTAGCGGGAGGGCCAGTTTCGGTGAGCAGTTCTTC. Using reference TRBV9 and TRBJ2-1 for the parts outside the CDR3, the full variable domain is DSGVTQTPKHLITATGQRVTLRCSPRSGDLSVYWYQQSLDQGLQFLIQYYNGEERAKGNILERFSAQQFPDLHSELNLSSLELGDSALYFCASSVEGSGRASFGEQFFGPGTRLTVL.

CDR3 residues: CASSIGQGDYGYTF. For the CDR3, the DNA is TGTGCCAGTAGTATAGGACAGGGGGACTATGGCTACACCTTC. The chain has TRBV19 and TRBJ1-2, with 9 bases lining up with TRBD1. CDR3 size: 14 residues. The germline V gene has CDR1 LNHDA and CDR2 SQIVND (reference sequence). V gave up 1 base and J gave up 3 bases; unmatched junction bases: 0.

This clone was counted between two and nine times. The chain recombines TRBV4-3 with TRBJ1-6; D gene ambiguous. The CDR3 runs 16 residues. The V end was cut by 0 bases, the J end by 5 bases, with 11 bases between. Per germline, CDR1 LGHNA and CDR2 YSLEER. The CDR3 protein is CASSQEEDGNNSPLHF. The CDR3 DNA reads as TGCGCCAGCAGCCAAGAGGAGGACGGAAATAATTCACCCCTCCACTTT.

The rearrangement uses TRBV2 and TRBJ2-1; D perhaps matches TRBD2 (5 bases). The germline V gene encodes CDR1 SNHLY and CDR2 FYNNEI. Trimming shortened V by 0 bases and J by 13 bases, and 10 bases separated the two germline ends. The CDR3 runs 12 residues. The CDR3 DNA reads TGTGCCAGCAGTGAAGCCCAACTAGGACAGTTCTTC. The encoded protein is CASSEAQLGQFF.

The chain uses TRBV11-1 and TRBJ1-2; tentatively, D is TRBD1 (5 bases). Trimming took 2 bases from V and 0 from J, leaving 19 bases between them. The CDR3 length is 18 residues. The V gene's germline CDR1 is SGHAT and CDR2 FQDESV (reference sequence). CDR3 nucleotides: TGTGCCAGCAGCTTAAGCCCCCCAGTGTTGACAGCTAACTATGGCTACACCTTC. Its translation: CASSLSPPVLTANYGYTF.

V usage is TRBV25-1 and J usage is TRBJ2-7, with D uncertain. Trimming pared 5 bases from V and 0 bases from J, leaving 5 bases between. Looked up from germline, CDR1 is MGHDK and CDR2 is SYGVNS. The CDR3 consists of 12 residues. CDR3 sequence: CASSIGSYEQYF. DNA for the CDR3: TGTGCCAGCAGTATCGGCTCCTACGAGCAGTACTTC.

CDR3 in amino acids: CASGLGRDEQYF. CDR3 DNA sequence: TGTGCTAGTGGTTTGGGCAGGGACGAGCAGTACTTC. The chain carries TRBV12-5 and TRBJ2-7; perhaps TRBD1 as D (5 bases). CDR1 is LGHNT, CDR2 FRNRAP, per germline. The CDR3 totals 12 residues. Trimming took 1 base from V and 5 from J, leaving 6 bases between them. Using reference TRBV12-5 and TRBJ2-7 for the parts outside the CDR3, the full variable domain is DARVTQTPRHKVTEMGQEVTMRCQPILGHNTVFWYRQTMMQGLELLAYFRNRAPLDDSGMPKDRFSAEMPDATLATLKIQPSEPRDSAVYFCASGLGRDEQYFGPGTRLTVT.

The DNA for the CDR3 is TGTGCCAGCAGCACCGCTAGCGGTAACTCCTACGAGCAGTACTTC. Its protein is CASSTASGNSYEQYF. This sequence joins TRBV7-2 and TRBJ2-7; 7 bases are shared with TRBD2. The CDR3 runs 15 residues. Trimming removed 5 bases from V and 0 bases from J; junction bases left unmatched: 7. CDR1 is SGHTA, CDR2 FQGNSA, per germline.

The chain carries TRBV7-3 and TRBJ2-2; possible D gene TRBD1, 5 bases. This CDR3 comprises 16 residues. Germline CDR1 and CDR2: SGHTA and FQGTGA. Trimming left V 1 base short and J 0 bases short, with 9 bases between. The CDR3 sequence is CASSLISGPNTGELFF. In DNA form, the CDR3 reads TGTGCCAGCAGCTTAATATCAGGGCCGAACACCGGGGAGCTGTTTTTT.

CDR3 coding DNA: TGTGCCAGCGTTAGAGGGAGCCCCATGATGGATACGCAGTATTTT. It codes for CASVRGSPMMDTQYF. The V gene is TRBV2, the J gene TRBJ2-3; tentatively, D is TRBD2 (5 bases). Germline CDR1 and CDR2: SNHLY and FYNNEI. The CDR3 has 15 amino acids. V was trimmed by 8 bases and J by 6 bases, leaving 21 bases between them.

Remarks on this clone: A read error may produce the germline difference seen at one junction end. The sample holds other DNA sequences that translate to the same CDR3. The rearrangement joins TRBV11-1 to TRBJ2-3; TRBD2 agrees at 7 bases. Germline V CDR1 and CDR2: SGHAT, FQDESV (reference sequence). There are 16 residues in the CDR3. The CDR3 nucleotides are TGCGCCAGCAGACCCAACGGCGGGGGTCGCACAGATACGCAGTATTTT. Amino acids: CASRPNGGGRTDTQYF. Complete variable domain (other parts from reference TRBV11-1 and TRBJ2-3): EAEVAQSPRYKITEKSQAVAFWCDPISGHATLYWYRQILGQGPELLVQFQDESVVDDSQLPKDRFSAERLKGVDSTLKIQPAELGDSAMYLCASRPNGGGRTDTQYFGPGTRLTVL.

This clone was observed a handful of times. V gene TRBV4-3 combines with J gene TRBJ2-7; weak D call: TRBD1 (6 bases). In germline, CDR1 is LGHNA, CDR2 YSLEER. This CDR3 spans 15 amino acids. V lost 4 bases, J lost 2 bases, and 15 bases lay in between. The DNA of the CDR3 is TGCGCCAGCAGCCCCGACAGGTCCGGGACCTACGAGCAGTACTTC. Translation gives CASSPDRSGTYEQYF.

The V gene is TRBV7-6, the J gene TRBJ1-5, with 7 nucleotides matching TRBD1. CDR1 is SGHVS, CDR2 FNYEAQ, per germline. There are 14 residues in the CDR3. V gave up 5 bases and J gave up 3 bases; unmatched junction bases: 4. The DNA for the CDR3 is TGTGCCAGCAGCCCTGGACAGGTCAATCAGCCCCAGCATTTT. As protein: CASSPGQVNQPQHF.

The chain combines TRBV19 with TRBJ2-7, with 10 positions matching TRBD1. Germline V gene sequence: CDR1 LNHDA, CDR2 SQIVND (reference sequence). Losses at the gene ends were 5 bases for V and 2 bases for J; bases not matched to a gene: 3. The CDR3 is made up of 14 amino acids. As DNA, the CDR3 is TGTGCCAGTAGTTGGGACAGGGGTCCCTACGAGCAGTACTTC. As protein: CASSWDRGPYEQYF.

The V call is TRBV19, the J call TRBJ1-5; D unclear. From germline, CDR1 is LNHDA and CDR2 SQIVND (reference sequence). Trimming cost V 7 bases and J 2 bases, with 12 bases left between them. This CDR3 comprises 14 residues. The CDR3 protein is CASTGMIRNQPQHF. The CDR3 bases are TGTGCCAGTACCGGGATGATTCGCAATCAGCCCCAGCATTTT.

On this clone: The sample has other DNA sequences that encode this CDR3 too. J is TRBJ2-7 and V is TRBV19, with D perhaps TRBD2 (6 bases). V lost 4 bases and J lost 1, with 8 bases in between. CDR3 length: 13 residues. Germline V CDR1 and CDR2: LNHDA, SQIVND (reference sequence). In nucleotides, the CDR3 is TGTGCCAGTAGTAGGGACTCATCCTACGAGCAGTACTTC. This gives the protein CASSRDSSYEQYF.

The chain combines TRBV5-1 with TRBJ1-1; D is uncertain. Per germline, CDR1 SGHRS and CDR2 YFSETQ. With 4 bases removed from V and 1 base from J, the gap between germline ends came to 11 bases. The CDR3 has 14 residues. CDR3 in amino acids: CASSPTPENTEAFF. In DNA form, the CDR3 reads TGCGCCAGCAGCCCGACACCTGAGAACACTGAAGCTTTCTTT.

This chain joins TRBV28 and TRBJ2-5; 9 positions agree with TRBD1. The CDR3 is made up of 15 amino acids. The germline gives CDR1 MDHEN, CDR2 SYDVKM. V was pared by 2 bases and J by 3 bases, with 4 bases of the junction left unmatched. CDR3: CASSLAGTGKETQYF. CDR3 bases: TGTGCCAGCAGTTTAGCCGGGACAGGGAAAGAGACCCAGTACTTC.

This chain connects TRBV5-4 to TRBJ2-5; a possible D gene is TRBD2 (5 bases). V lost 2 bases to trimming and J lost 1 base, with 12 bases between them. Germline CDR1 and CDR2: SGHNT and YYREEE (reference sequence). CDR3 size: 15 residues. This chain's CDR3 is CASSFSGSPQETQYF. The CDR3 coding sequence is TGTGCCAGCAGCTTTTCGGGGTCCCCCCAAGAGACCCAGTACTTC. Combining the CDR3 with reference TRBV5-4 and TRBJ2-5 gives the whole variable domain ETGVTQSPTHLIKTRGQQVTLRCSSQSGHNTVSWYQQALGQGPQFIFQYYREEENGRGNFPPRFSGLQFPNYSSELNVNALELDDSALYLCASSFSGSPQETQYFGPGTRLLVL.

The chain couples TRBV30 to TRBJ1-2; D is uncertain. The length of the CDR3 is 11 residues. The V gene's germline CDR1 is GTSNPN and CDR2 SVGIG (reference sequence). V shed 4 bases and J shed 2 bases, with 5 bases lying between them. The CDR3 protein is CAWTQNYGYTF. The DNA of the CDR3 is TGTGCCTGGACACAGAACTATGGCTACACCTTC. The variable domain in full, with the rest retrieved from reference TRBV30 and TRBJ1-2, is SQTIHQWPATLVQPVGSPLSLECTVEGTSNPNLYWYRQAAGRGLQLLFYSVGIGQISSEVPQNLSASRPQDRQFILSSKKLLLSDSGFYLCAWTQNYGYTFGSGTRLTVV.

This clone came up many times. The chain couples TRBV6-5 to TRBJ1-1, with 9 bases aligning to TRBD1. Germline values: CDR1 MNHEY, CDR2 SVGAGI. V lost 4 bases, J lost 5 bases, and 8 bases stayed unmatched. This CDR3 is built from 15 residues. The CDR3 is CASSSYGTGSTEAFF. The CDR3 nucleotides read TGTGCCAGCAGTTCTTACGGGACAGGGAGTACTGAAGCTTTCTTT.

The V gene is TRBV2, the J gene TRBJ1-2; 8 bases are shared with TRBD1. This CDR3 spans 17 amino acids. The V gene's germline CDR1 is SNHLY and CDR2 FYNNEI. The trim removed 1 base at V and 5 bases at J, leaving 12 bases unmatched. CDR3 in amino acids: CASSEGLGQGAQYGYTF. The CDR3 nucleotides are TGTGCCAGCAGTGAAGGGCTAGGGCAGGGGGCGCAGTATGGCTACACCTTC.

This clone has a handful of counts. This chain uses TRBV7-2 with TRBJ2-2; D remains ambiguous. Germline values: CDR1 SGHTA, CDR2 FQGNSA. The V gene lost 7 bases and the J gene lost 0 bases, with 21 bases spanning the gap. This CDR3 comprises 18 residues. CDR3 sequence: CASIPPPQVFPNTGELFF. CDR3 nucleotides: TGTGCCAGCATCCCTCCCCCCCAGGTGTTCCCGAACACCGGGGAGCTGTTTTTT. The full variable domain, completed using reference TRBV7-2 and TRBJ2-2, is GAGVSQSPSNKVTEKGKDVELRCDPISGHTALYWYRQSLGQGLEFLIYFQGNSAPDKSGLPSDRFSAERTGGSVSTLTIQRTQQEDSAVYLCASIPPPQVFPNTGELFFGEGSRLTVL.

The chain carries TRBV6-4 and TRBJ1-2; D is unclear. This CDR3 is 15 amino acids long. Trimming removed 4 bases at V and 5 bases at J, with 17 bases between. Germline-derived CDR1 and CDR2 are MRHNA and SNTAGT. The DNA for the CDR3 is TGTGCCAGCAGTGTCAACTCGGCAGACACTTATGGCTACACCTTC. Its protein is CASSVNSADTYGYTF.

This clone has a handful of counts. The chain carries TRBV2 and TRBJ2-7, with 8 positions matching TRBD2. The CDR3 covers 16 residues. Germline V CDR1 and CDR2: SNHLY, FYNNEI. V was clipped by 6 bases and J by 3 bases; unmatched bases: 13. In nucleotides, the CDR3 is TGTGCCAGCAGCCCGGGGGGGAACCCAGGAGGCTACGAGCAGTACTTC. It encodes CASSPGGNPGGYEQYF.

This chain joins TRBV14 and TRBJ1-2; D unclear. Germline CDR1 reads SGHDN; CDR2 reads FVKESK. V was cut by 3 bases and J by 4 bases, with 24 bases left in between. The CDR3 length is 18 residues. The CDR3 nucleotides are TGTGCCAGCAGCCAGCGCGGTCTCGGTTTGAAACCCCTCTATGGCTACACCTTC. Translated: CASSQRGLGLKPLYGYTF.

The J gene is TRBJ2-3, the V gene TRBV4-2; TRBD1 aligns across 8 bases. Germline trimming cut 0 bases from V and 4 bases from J; bases unmatched to any gene: 21. The germline CDR1 and CDR2 sequences are LGHNA and YNFKEQ. This CDR3 has 21 residues. CDR3 nucleotides: TGTGCCAGCAGCCAAGATCCGGTGTTGGGGGGTGGACAGGGATTAGCAGATACGCAGTATTTT. Translated, it gives CASSQDPVLGGGQGLADTQYF.